The T cell receptor (beta chain) under discussion was sequenced for a study of spatial heterogeneity in lung cancer. Time point indicated: blood at routine non-recurrence follow-up after resection. Material for sequencing was whole RNA from tumor, nontumor lung or frozen PBMC, left unsorted. TCRdb recomputed calls from the 5' RACE reads with MiXCR, one row per CDR3 protein. The sample lists around 98,000 distinct CDR3 sequences; roughly a fifth were seen once. This CDR3 is 15 amino acids long. The germline gives CDR1 DFQATT, CDR2 SNEGSKA (reference sequence). Trimming removed 0 bases from V and 2 bases from J; junction bases left unmatched: 5.

This chain uses TRBV20-1 with TRBJ2-5; 8 bases agree with TRBD2. This sequence was found in a male donor with early-stage non-small cell lung cancer. The sample was PBMCs, taken at follow-up. The CDR3 DNA follows: TGCAGTGCTAGAGACGGAGCGGGGGCTCAAGAGACCCAGTACTTC. Encoded protein: CSARDGAGAQETQYF.